This entry describes one TCR beta chain. This record belongs to a study of control samples from healthy donors and cancer patients. Clones were read by immunoSEQ multiplex PCR, and TCRdb kept only the in-frame ones, dropping some. This sample has about 160,000 clones; approximately 90% occur once, and the top ten carry more than 10%. Germline V gene sequence: CDR1 LNHDA, CDR2 SQIVND (reference sequence). CDR3 length: 15 residues. Trimming removed 3 bases from V and 3 bases from J, with 15 bases in between. This receptor was taken from a man in his thirties or forties in good health. The chain links TRBV19 to TRBJ2-7, with D perhaps matching TRBD1 or TRBD2 (5 bases each). The sample taken for sequencing was blood. The CDR3 spells CASSMARGRIYEQYF. The CDR3 nucleotides are TGTGCCAGTAGTATGGCCCGGGGACGGATCTACGAGCAGTACTTC. Based on the CDR3 plus reference TRBV19 and TRBJ2-7, the full variable domain is DGGITQSPKYLFRKEGQNVTLSCEQNLNHDAMYWYRQDPGQGLRLIYYSQIVNDFQKGDIAEGYSVSREKKESFPLTVTSAQKNPTAFYLCASSMARGRIYEQYFGPGTRLTVT.